These 26 T cell receptor beta chains share one sample of origin, sequenced in a study of cytomegalovirus exposure and HLA in healthy donors. Primers for the PCR totalled 60 Vbeta and 13 Jbeta. Generated by immunoSEQ multiplex PCR, the TCRdb table keeps only in-frame clones and is missing some. Of around 140,000 clones listed, around 90% are singletons. The material sequenced was PBMCs. The receptor set was obtained from a woman in her forties in good health and CMV-seronegative.

The J gene is TRBJ2-7, the V gene TRBV29-1; 11 nucleotides align to TRBD2. This CDR3 is 14 amino acids long. V lost 6 bases and J lost 9; bases outside the gene matches: 13. CDR1 SQVTM and CDR2 ANQGSEA come from the germline V gene. CDR3 sequence (DNA): TGCAGCGTCGCAGGACTAGCGGGCACACCCGGGCAGTACTTC. It translates to CSVAGLAGTPGQYF.

This chain joins TRBV4-1 and TRBJ2-1; 11 nucleotides line up with TRBD2. This CDR3 is built from 16 residues. After removal of 2 bases from V and 6 bases from J, the junction contained 6 bases not matched to a gene. Germline CDR1 and CDR2: MGHRA and YSYEKL. The CDR3 coding sequence is TGCGCCAGCAGCCAACCCGGGACTAGCGGTGCCAATGAGCAGTTCTTC. It specifies CASSQPGTSGANEQFF.

The genes are TRBV4-2 and TRBJ2-4; 8 bases agree with TRBD2. The CDR3 loop spans 17 amino acids. The germline V gene has CDR1 LGHNA and CDR2 YNFKEQ. The J segment lost 1 base and the V segment lost 1 base, leaving 6 bases of the junction unmatched. CDR3 protein: CASSQVPGLGAKNIQYF. The DNA for the CDR3 is TGTGCCAGCAGCCAAGTTCCGGGACTAGGTGCCAAAAACATTCAGTACTTC.

Written as DNA, the CDR3 is TGTGCCAGCAGTTACCTAGCGTCCGAGTACGAGCAGTACTTC. It codes for CASSYLASEYEQYF. The rearrangement links TRBV28 to TRBJ2-5; D possibly corresponds to TRBD2 (6 bases). Gene TRBJ2-7 matches the end of the DNA better, so the J call may be wrong. The CDR3 has 14 residues. Germline lookup yields CDR1 MDHEN and CDR2 SYDVKM.

V and J are TRBV5-1 and TRBJ2-7; D is possibly TRBD2 (6 bases). V dropped 0 bases and J dropped 5 bases, with 12 bases sitting between them. The CDR3 totals 14 residues. CDR1 SGHRS and CDR2 YFSETQ come from the germline V gene. The CDR3 region has the DNA TGCGCCAGCAGCTTGGGGGCAGGGAGGAACGAGCAGTACTTC. Amino acid sequence: CASSLGAGRNEQYF.

The V gene is TRBV30, the J gene TRBJ2-5; TRBD1 is a possible D gene (7 bases). The CDR3 runs 13 residues. V lost 4 bases, J lost 5 bases, and 14 bases lay in between. Germline V gene data show CDR1 as GTSNPN and CDR2 as SVGIG (reference sequence). The CDR3 DNA reads as TGTGCCTGGAATTGGGACAGCGGGGAGACCCAGTACTTC. It translates to CAWNWDSGETQYF.

The CDR3 loop reads CASSPEINSGANVLTF. CDR3 nucleotide sequence: TGTGCCAGCAGCCCTGAGATCAACTCTGGGGCCAACGTCCTGACTTTC. This chain connects TRBV7-9 to TRBJ2-6; D gene ambiguous. This CDR3 is built from 16 residues. CDR1 SEHNR and CDR2 FQNEAQ come from the germline V gene (reference sequence). Trimming removed 5 bases at V and 0 bases at J, with 11 bases between.

To note about this clone: Compared with germline, one end of the junction differs, possibly owing to a read error. This chain joins TRBV7-9 and TRBJ1-4; D remains unclear. Germline-derived CDR1 and CDR2 are SEHNR and FQNEAQ (reference sequence). This CDR3 comprises 16 residues. The CDR3 bases are TGTTCCAGCAGCTCCCTTATGAGTACAACTAATGAAAAACTGTTTTTT. Protein product: CSSSSLMSTTNEKLFF.

The V call is TRBV6-1, the J call TRBJ1-1; possibly TRBD1 for D (5 bases). V was pared by 2 bases and J by 3 bases, with 10 bases between. The CDR3 is made up of 14 amino acids. CDR1 and CDR2 from the germline V gene are MNHNS and SASEGT. The CDR3 region is CASSEWGGDTEAFF. CDR3 nucleotide sequence: TGTGCCAGCAGTGAATGGGGAGGGGACACTGAAGCTTTCTTT.

This clone was seen just once. The J gene is TRBJ2-2, the V gene TRBV11-2; 11 bases agree with TRBD1. V dropped 5 bases and J dropped 6; count of bases not matched to a gene: 8. CDR3 size: 16 residues. Per the germline V gene, CDR1 is SGHAT and CDR2 is FQNNGV. DNA for the CDR3: TGTGCCAGCAGCCCTTGGACAGGGGGCGTTTCCGGGGAGCTGTTTTTT. The encoded protein is CASSPWTGGVSGELFF.

This clone was observed a few times. The V gene is TRBV4-1, the J gene TRBJ2-7; 8 nucleotides match TRBD1. Germline CDR1 MGHRA, CDR2 YSYEKL. The J segment lost 4 bases and the V segment lost 0 bases, leaving 8 bases of the junction unmatched. The CDR3 has 16 residues. DNA for the CDR3: TGCGCCAGCAGCCAAGATCCCGGACAGGGAAGGTACGAGCAGTACTTC. Protein sequence: CASSQDPGQGRYEQYF.

The chain couples TRBV9 to TRBJ1-3; 9 nucleotides line up with TRBD1. The CDR3 length is 16 residues. Germline CDR1 and CDR2: SGDLS and YYNGEE. V dropped 1 base and J dropped 3; count of bases not matched to a gene: 5. The CDR3 coding sequence is TGTGCCAGCAGCGTAAAGGGACAGGGATTTGGAAACACCATATATTTT. Encoded protein: CASSVKGQGFGNTIYF. Supplemented by reference TRBV9 and TRBJ1-3, the full variable domain reads DSGVTQTPKHLITATGQRVTLRCSPRSGDLSVYWYQQSLDQGLQFLIQYYNGEERAKGNILERFSAQQFPDLHSELNLSSLELGDSALYFCASSVKGQGFGNTIYFGEGSWLTVV.

Written as DNA, the CDR3 is TGTGCCAGCAGAGACAGGACTAGCGGACAAGAGACCCAGTACTTC. Amino acid sequence: CASRDRTSGQETQYF. The J gene is TRBJ2-5, the V gene TRBV5-4; 10 bases match TRBD2. CDR3 size: 15 residues. Germline-derived CDR1 and CDR2 are SGHNT and YYREEE (reference sequence). V lost 5 bases and J lost 2; bases outside the gene matches: 6.

As to this clone: At one end, the junction sequence differs from germline, possibly due to a read error. V is TRBV7-9 and J is TRBJ2-5; TRBD2 is a possible D gene (5 bases). This CDR3 is 12 amino acids long. The germline CDR1 and CDR2 sequences are SEHNR and FQNEAQ (reference sequence). CDR3 DNA: TGTGCCCGCAGTCGGGCGGGAGAGACCCAGTACTTC. The encoded protein is CARSRAGETQYF. The whole variable domain, filled in from reference TRBV7-9 and TRBJ2-5, reads DTGVSQNPRHKITKRGQNVTFRCDPISEHNRLYWYRQTLGQGPEFLTYFQNEAQLEKSRLLSDRFSAERPKGSFSTLEIQRTEQGDSAMYLCARSRAGETQYFGPGTRLLVL.

J is TRBJ2-7 and V is TRBV20-1; TRBD2 agrees at 7 bases. With 3 bases clipped from V and 10 bases from J, the junction kept 6 bases outside the gene matches. There are 11 residues in the CDR3. From germline, CDR1 is DFQATT and CDR2 SNEGSKA (reference sequence). The CDR3 protein is CSASDGGDQYF. The CDR3 DNA is TGCAGTGCTAGCGATGGGGGGGACCAGTACTTC.

The chain joins TRBV6-5 to TRBJ1-3; TRBD1 aligns across 9 bases. V lost 4 bases and J lost 8; bases outside the gene matches: 6. CDR1 is MNHEY and CDR2 is SVGAGI in the germline V gene. This CDR3 spans 14 amino acids. The CDR3 bases are TGTGCCAGCAGTTCCACAGGACAGGGGCACACCATATATTTT. Amino acids: CASSSTGQGHTIYF.

The chain is built from TRBV6-5 and TRBJ2-7, with no clear D. V was cut by 0 bases and J by 3 bases, with 15 bases left in between. Germline V gene sequence: CDR1 MNHEY, CDR2 SVGAGI. The length of the CDR3 is 16 residues. The DNA for the CDR3 is TGTGCCAGCAGTTACTCGAATCCCTCGAGAAACTACGAGCAGTACTTC. Translation: CASSYSNPSRNYEQYF.

J is TRBJ2-5 and V is TRBV15, with 9 bases identical to TRBD2. Germline V CDR1 and CDR2: LNHNV, YYDKDF (reference sequence). The V gene end was trimmed by 1 base and the J gene end by 2 bases; junction bases not matched to a gene: 14. CDR3 length: 19 amino acids. The chain's CDR3 is CATSRVRREGLGWQETQYF. CDR3 DNA: TGTGCCACCAGCAGAGTCCGGCGGGAGGGCCTCGGGTGGCAAGAGACCCAGTACTTC. The full variable domain, its missing parts supplied by reference TRBV15 and TRBJ2-5, is DAMVIQNPRYQVTQFGKPVTLSCSQTLNHNVMYWYQQKSSQAPKLLFHYYDKDFNNEADTPDNFQSRRPNTSFCFLDIRSPGLGDTAMYLCATSRVRREGLGWQETQYFGPGTRLLVL.

The genes are TRBV15 and TRBJ2-1; D is unclear. Germline V lookup: CDR1 LNHNV, CDR2 YYDKDF (reference sequence). This CDR3 contains 13 residues. The V and J ends lost 5 bases and 6 bases respectively, with 11 bases between them. The CDR3 region has the DNA TGTGCCACCAGCTCCCCCAGATCCAATGAGCAGTTCTTC. The encoded protein is CATSSPRSNEQFF.

With regard to this clone: This sample also contains other DNA sequences that code for the same CDR3. The chain recombines TRBV5-1 with TRBJ1-2; D unresolved. Deletions cut 4 bases from V and 0 bases from J, with 10 bases between. Germline-derived CDR1 and CDR2 are SGHRS and YFSETQ. This CDR3 is built from 14 residues. CDR3 coding DNA: TGCGCCAGCAGCCTGGAGAGCCCTAACTATGGCTACACCTTC. Its translation: CASSLESPNYGYTF.

J is TRBJ2-3 and V is TRBV4-1; weak D call: TRBD2 (6 bases). The CDR3 runs to 14 residues. V lost 4 bases to trimming and J lost 4 bases, with 12 bases between them. The germline gives CDR1 MGHRA, CDR2 YSYEKL. CDR3 coding DNA: TGCGCCAGCAGCCGGAGGGAGCGAGCAGATACGCAGTATTTT. Amino acids: CASSRRERADTQYF.

The rearrangement uses TRBV10-2 and TRBJ2-7, with unresolved D. With 6 bases removed from V and 8 bases from J, the gap between germline ends came to 17 bases. The germline gives CDR1 WSHSY, CDR2 SAAADI. This CDR3 is built from 13 residues. Here the CDR3 DNA reads TGCGCCAGCAGCTCCAGTTATGGGCTCCAGCAGTACTTC. Translated: CASSSSYGLQQYF.

This clone appeared a few times. The chain links TRBV25-1 to TRBJ2-3; D might be TRBD1 (5 bases). V lost 8 bases and J lost 0, with 12 bases in between. The CDR3 covers 14 residues. Germline CDR1 is MGHDK and CDR2 is SYGVNS. This CDR3 reads CASQTEPSTDTQYF. DNA of the CDR3: TGTGCCAGCCAGACAGAGCCTAGCACAGATACGCAGTATTTT.

This chain links TRBV6-4 with TRBJ2-1, with unresolved D. V was clipped by 3 bases and J by 4 bases, with 7 bases between them. The germline V gene has CDR1 MRHNA and CDR2 SNTAGT. CDR3 size: 13 residues. CDR3 in DNA: TGTGCCAGCAGTGAGAGTGAGTACAATGAGCAGTTCTTC. Translating it yields CASSESEYNEQFF.

The chain is built from TRBV10-1 and TRBJ2-7; 9 bases line up with TRBD1. CDR3 length equals 14 residues. Per germline, CDR1 WNHNN and CDR2 SYGVQD (reference sequence). V lost 4 bases to trimming and J lost 3 bases; unmatched junction nucleotides: 4. CDR3 DNA: TGCGCCAGCAGTGGTAGGGGACAGGGCTACGAGCAGTACTTC. It specifies CASSGRGQGYEQYF.

V usage is TRBV2 and J usage is TRBJ1-5; weak D call: TRBD1 (6 bases). Trimming left V 6 bases short and J 0 bases short, with 12 bases between. Germline CDR1 and CDR2: SNHLY and FYNNEI. The CDR3 extends over 15 amino acids. This chain's CDR3 is CASSLVQGSNQPQHF. The CDR3 DNA reads TGTGCCAGCAGCTTAGTACAGGGTAGCAATCAGCCCCAGCATTTT.